This T cell receptor (beta chain) was identified during a study of T-cell memory formation after mild COVID-19. TCR alpha and TCR beta cDNA libraries carrying sample barcodes and UMIs were produced by 5'RACE using constant-segment primers. MiXCR, run by TCRdb on the 5' RACE reads, gives a single entry per CDR3 protein. This table holds roughly 610,000 distinct CDR3 sequences, roughly 17% found once. V lost 1 base to trimming and J lost 2 bases, with 7 bases between them. The CDR3 sequence is 14 residues long. Per the germline V gene, CDR1 is SGHDT and CDR2 is YYEEEE. This clonotype came up many times. Antigen specificity is unknown. Study-level points and caveats: Still unconfirmed is whether the second-wave clones peaking on day 37 recognized SARS-CoV-2.

Input material: PBMCs or a T cell subset sorted from them (not recorded which). The chain carries TRBV5-6 and TRBJ1-5; the D is unclear. The TCR sequence derives from an adult woman who had mild COVID-19 (a few samples of this study predate the infection). Cell type and time point are not known. CDR3 sequence (DNA): TGTGCCAGCAGCTTGCGACGAGGCAATCAGCCCCAGCATTTT. It specifies CASSLRRGNQPQHF.